This TCR beta chain was sequenced in a study of T-cell reconstitution after alpha-beta-depleted transplantation in children listed by TCRdb under 2016. Regarding the research as a whole: Using TCR repertoire profiling, the study quantitatively followed how T-cell immune reconstitution unfolded in children after TCRalphabeta/CD19-depleted allogeneic hematopoietic cell transplantation. Results and caveats for the whole study, not just this receptor: The high TCRbeta diversity at day 60 in some patients was ascribed to recipient T cells and intrathymic progenitors that had survived conditioning. Hyperexpanded clone frequencies declined over subsequent months; after one year, T-cell counts and TCRbeta diversity were mostly attributed to newly produced T cells. The apparently early alphabetaT-cell count recovery about two months after transplant was reportedly dependent on only several hundred rapidly expanded clones derived from non-depleted graft cells.

The method behind the library was PCR. Sequenced using an Illumina HiSeq 2500. TCR library preparation used molecular barcoding, with unique molecular identifiers applied to normalize quantification of the TCRbeta repertoire. In-frame beta chains were kept once TCRdb had trimmed the public reads at Q25 with fastp and called clones with MiXCR. Each record represents a unique CDR3 protein, reported with the most common genes and DNA among its rows. The sample table contains some 460,000 distinct CDR3 sequences; only one count was recorded for around 16% of them. 25% to 30% of the sample belongs to the ten largest clones. The treatment or condition label for this specimen denotes: allogeneic hematopoietic cell transplantation with graft depleted of TCRalphabeta T cells and CD19 B cells. TCRalphabeta/CD19-depleted allogeneic hematopoietic cell grafts were given to the transplant recipients, all of whom were children.

This clonotype was counted only a few times. The target of this receptor is not known. No much larger clone exists at a distance of one base, and base qualities are not known. V drops 3 bases and J drops 7 bases, leaving 19 bases in between. The CDR3, cysteine through phenylalanine, is 16 amino acids long. Only the CDR3 portion is preserved as DNA: 48 bases, with reading frame beginning at the first base. Per the germline V gene, KGHDR is the CDR1 and SFDVKD is the CDR2. The receptor was derived from a boy in the first two years of life who had a stem cell transplant for Wiskott-Aldrich syndrome, so the T cells may come from the graft donor. The chain links TRBV24-1 with TRBJ2-3; the D gene assignment is ambiguous. This specimen was PBMCs, mostly from graft donor cells, taken 360 days after TCRalphabeta/CD19-depleted stem cell transplant. The DNA sequence is TGTGCCACCAGTGATACCACTAACAGCGTGGTATATACGCAGTATTTT. Its product reads: CATSDTTNSVVYTQYF.